Listed here is a single T cell receptor (beta chain). This sample was taken from a study of shared clonotypes between healthy human individuals. Germline V CDR1 and CDR2: KGHSH, LQKENI. This CDR3 is 13 amino acids long. V dropped 6 bases and J dropped 1 base, with 9 bases sitting between them. Profiled with immunoSEQ multiplex PCR; TCRdb holds only in-frame clones, not every one. The repertoire holds some 2 million clones, with roughly 94% as singletons. The receptor was derived from a man aged 18 to 29 in good health. Specimen: naive CD4+ T cells sorted from blood. Subset specified: CD45RA+ positively selected. The rearrangement joins TRBV18 to TRBJ2-5, with no clear D. This CDR3 reads CASSFSAQETQYF. CDR3 coding DNA: TGTGCCAGCTCGTTCTCGGCCCAAGAGACCCAGTACTTC.